This T cell receptor beta chain was recorded in a study of T-cell reconstitution after alpha-beta-depleted transplantation in children. This clonotype was seen at least ten times. Unique molecular identifiers were incorporated during preparation of the TCRbeta library. Each CDR3 protein gets one entry after TCRdb re-called the PCR reads with MiXCR. The table records 200,000 to 250,000 distinct CDR3 sequences, roughly 9% of them present only once. The CDR3 totals 10 residues. Trimming left V 6 bases short and J 4 bases short, with 3 bases between. The rearrangement joins TRBV12-3 or TRBV12-4 to TRBJ2-5; D gene unclear. The sequences come from PBMCs from the stem cell graft donor, collected from the stem cell graft. This TCR derives from a human donor who donated a stem cell graft to a child with acute lymphoblastic leukemia. CDR3 sequence reads: CASSRETQYF. In DNA form, the CDR3 reads TGTGCCAGCAGCCGAGAGACCCAGTACTTC.